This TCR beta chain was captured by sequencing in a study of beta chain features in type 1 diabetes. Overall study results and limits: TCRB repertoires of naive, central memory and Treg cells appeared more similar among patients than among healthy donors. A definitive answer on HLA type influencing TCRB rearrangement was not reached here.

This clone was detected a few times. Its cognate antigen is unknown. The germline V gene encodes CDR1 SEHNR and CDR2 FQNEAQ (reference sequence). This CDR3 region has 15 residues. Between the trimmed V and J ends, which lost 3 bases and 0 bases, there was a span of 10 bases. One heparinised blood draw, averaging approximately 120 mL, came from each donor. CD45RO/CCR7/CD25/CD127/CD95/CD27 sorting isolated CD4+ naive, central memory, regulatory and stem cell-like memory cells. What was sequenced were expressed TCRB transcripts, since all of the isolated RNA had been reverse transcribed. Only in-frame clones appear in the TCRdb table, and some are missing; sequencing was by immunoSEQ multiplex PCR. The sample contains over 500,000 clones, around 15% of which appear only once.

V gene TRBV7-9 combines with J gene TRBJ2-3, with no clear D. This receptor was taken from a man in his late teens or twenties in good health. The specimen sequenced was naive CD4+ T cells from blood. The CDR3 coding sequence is TGTGCCAGCAGCTTCATAGGGTCTAGCACAGATACGCAGTATTTT. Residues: CASSFIGSSTDTQYF.